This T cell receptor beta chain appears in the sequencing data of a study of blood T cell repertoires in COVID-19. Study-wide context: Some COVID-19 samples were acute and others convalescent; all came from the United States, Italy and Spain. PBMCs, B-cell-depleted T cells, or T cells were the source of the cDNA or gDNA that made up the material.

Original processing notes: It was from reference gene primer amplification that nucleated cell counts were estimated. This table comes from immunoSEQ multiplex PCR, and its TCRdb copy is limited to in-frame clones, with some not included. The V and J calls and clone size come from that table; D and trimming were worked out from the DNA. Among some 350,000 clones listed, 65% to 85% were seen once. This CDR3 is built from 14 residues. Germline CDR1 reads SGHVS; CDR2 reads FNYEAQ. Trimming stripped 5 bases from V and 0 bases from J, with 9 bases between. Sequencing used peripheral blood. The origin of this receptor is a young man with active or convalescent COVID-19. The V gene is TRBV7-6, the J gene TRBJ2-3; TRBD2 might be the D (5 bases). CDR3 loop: CASSKTISTDTQYF. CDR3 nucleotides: TGTGCCAGCAGCAAGACTATTAGCACAGATACGCAGTATTTT.